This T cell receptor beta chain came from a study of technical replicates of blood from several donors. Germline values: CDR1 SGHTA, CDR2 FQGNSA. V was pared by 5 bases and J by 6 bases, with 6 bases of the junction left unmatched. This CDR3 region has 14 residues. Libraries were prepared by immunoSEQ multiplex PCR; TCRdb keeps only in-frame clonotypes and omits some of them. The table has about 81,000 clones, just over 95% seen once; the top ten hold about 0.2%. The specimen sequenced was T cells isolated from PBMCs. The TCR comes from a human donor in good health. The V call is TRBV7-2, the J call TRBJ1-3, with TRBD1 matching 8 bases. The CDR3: CASSTGQAQNTIYF. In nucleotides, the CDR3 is TGTGCCAGCAGCACGGGACAGGCACAAAACACCATATATTTT. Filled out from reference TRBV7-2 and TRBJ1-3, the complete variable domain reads GAGVSQSPSNKVTEKGKDVELRCDPISGHTALYWYRQSLGQGLEFLIYFQGNSAPDKSGLPSDRFSAERTGGSVSTLTIQRTQQEDSAVYLCASSTGQAQNTIYFGEGSWLTVV.